The 27 T cell receptor beta chains below come from one sample, sequenced in a study of cytomegalovirus exposure and HLA in healthy donors. The primer mix had 60 Vbeta and 13 Jbeta primers. Assay used: immunoSEQ multiplex PCR; TCRdb lists only in-frame clones, some missing. There are approximately 130,000 clones in the sample; about 80% occur only once, and approximately 9.1% lies in the top ten. The sample comprised PBMCs. All receptors come from a woman aged 45-60 years in good health and CMV-seropositive.

This chain joins TRBV27 and TRBJ2-7; D not resolved. This CDR3 contains 13 residues. V gave up 6 bases and J gave up 3 bases, with 12 bases separating them. CDR1 MNHEY and CDR2 SMNVEV come from the germline V gene (reference sequence). Here the CDR3 reads CASSHRQDYEQYF. CDR3 nucleotides: TGTGCCAGCAGCCACCGACAAGACTACGAGCAGTACTTC.

The gene calls are TRBV2 and TRBJ1-1; 9 bases line up with TRBD1. The CDR3 is 16 residues long. Trimming at V came to 6 bases and at J to 3 bases, leaving 11 bases not matched to a gene. Germline loops: CDR1 SNHLY, CDR2 FYNNEI. CDR3 protein: CASRLTGQGKDTEAFF. CDR3 coding DNA: TGTGCCAGCAGATTAACGGGACAGGGAAAAGACACTGAAGCTTTCTTT.

This sequence joins TRBV7-9 and TRBJ2-7; 9 bases agree with TRBD2. The V gene's germline CDR1 is SEHNR and CDR2 FQNEAQ (reference sequence). CDR3 size: 14 residues. V trimming: 5 bases; J trimming: 1 base; junction bases outside the gene matches: 3. CDR3 in DNA: TGTGCCAGCAGCCTGACTAGCGGTTCCTACGAGCAGTACTTC. It encodes CASSLTSGSYEQYF. Full variable domain (missing parts from reference TRBV7-9 and TRBJ2-7): DTGVSQNPRHKITKRGQNVTFRCDPISEHNRLYWYRQTLGQGPEFLTYFQNEAQLEKSRLLSDRFSAERPKGSFSTLEIQRTEQGDSAMYLCASSLTSGSYEQYFGPGTRLTVT.

This chain connects TRBV19 to TRBJ2-7; D is possibly TRBD2 (5 bases). The length of the CDR3 is 13 residues. Germline loops: CDR1 LNHDA, CDR2 SQIVND (reference sequence). Trimming pared 1 base from V and 3 bases from J, leaving 7 bases between. The CDR3 coding sequence is TGTGCCAGTAGTATAGTTGGAGGCTACGAGCAGTACTTC. This translates into CASSIVGGYEQYF.

The V and J genes are TRBV30 and TRBJ1-2; 8 bases fit TRBD1. The CDR3 spans 13 residues. V lost 3 bases, J lost 4 bases, and 4 bases stayed unmatched. Germline CDR1 and CDR2: GTSNPN and SVGIG (reference sequence). The CDR3 DNA is TGTGCCTGGAGGTTCGACAGGGGCTATGGCTACACCTTC. It encodes CAWRFDRGYGYTF.

This clone was seen once. This chain links TRBV19 with TRBJ1-2; D may be TRBD1 (5 bases). Germline V gene sequence: CDR1 LNHDA, CDR2 SQIVND (reference sequence). Trimming stripped 3 bases from V and 6 bases from J, with 11 bases between. The CDR3 length is 13 residues. In nucleotides, the CDR3 is TGTGCCAGTAGTATGGCGGGGCTCAATGGCTACACCTTC. Encoded protein: CASSMAGLNGYTF. The complete variable domain, with remaining parts taken from reference TRBV19 and TRBJ1-2, reads DGGITQSPKYLFRKEGQNVTLSCEQNLNHDAMYWYRQDPGQGLRLIYYSQIVNDFQKGDIAEGYSVSREKKESFPLTVTSAQKNPTAFYLCASSMAGLNGYTFGSGTRLTVV.

V is TRBV7-8 and J is TRBJ2-7; 10 bases are a match to TRBD2. The germline V gene encodes CDR1 SGHVS and CDR2 FQNEAQ. Trimming removed 1 base from V and 0 bases from J; junction bases left unmatched: 9. This CDR3 region has 18 residues. CDR3 DNA sequence: TGTGCCAGCAGCTTAGTTTCTAGCGGGGGACCGTTCTCCTACGAGCAGTACTTC. Residues: CASSLVSSGGPFSYEQYF.

The chain couples TRBV9 to TRBJ2-7; D remains ambiguous. Looked up from germline, CDR1 is SGDLS and CDR2 is YYNGEE. CDR3 size: 15 residues. Trimming took off 0 bases at V and 3 bases at J, with 13 bases between the two ends. The CDR3 coding sequence is TGTGCCAGCAGCGTAGGACCGGGTCGCGACTACGAGCAGTACTTC. This translates into CASSVGPGRDYEQYF.

The gene calls are TRBV11-1 and TRBJ1-1; D remains unclear. The CDR3 totals 14 residues. V was cut by 1 base and J by 9 bases, with 15 bases left in between. The germline V gene encodes CDR1 SGHAT and CDR2 FQDESV (reference sequence). DNA of the CDR3: TGTGCCAGCAGCTTAGGGCCTGTGGGGAGACAAGCTTTCTTT. Amino acid sequence: CASSLGPVGRQAFF.

This clone was observed a few times. This rearrangement joins TRBV6-1 to TRBJ1-6; D is unresolved. The germline V gene has CDR1 MNHNS and CDR2 SASEGT. This CDR3 is 14 amino acids long. V shed 4 bases and J shed 1 base, with 5 bases lying between them. CDR3 in amino acids: CASSGRSYNSPLHF. The CDR3 nucleotides read TGTGCCAGCAGTGGCAGGTCCTATAATTCACCCCTCCACTTT.

A few counts support this clone. CDR3 amino acids: CASSIGANEQFF. CDR3 nucleotides: TGTGCCAGCAGTATTGGGGCTAATGAGCAGTTCTTC. This chain uses TRBV11-3 with TRBJ2-1; a weak D match, TRBD1 (5 bases). The CDR3 has 12 amino acids. The germline gives CDR1 SGHNT, CDR2 YENEEA. Trimming took off 6 bases at V and 7 bases at J, with 10 bases between the two ends.

This sequence joins TRBV18 and TRBJ2-2, with TRBD2 identical over 10 bases. Looked up from germline, CDR1 is KGHSH and CDR2 is LQKENI. The CDR3 extends over 16 amino acids. With V trimmed by 3 bases and J by 4 bases, 5 bases remained unmatched. The DNA of the CDR3 is TGTGCCAGCTCACCCCTAGCGGGAGTGAGCACCGGGGAGCTGTTTTTT. Translation gives CASSPLAGVSTGELFF.

V is TRBV6-1 and J is TRBJ1-2, with 9 bases identical to TRBD1. CDR3 size: 16 residues. Germline-derived CDR1 and CDR2 are MNHNS and SASEGT. V was pared by 2 bases and J by 3 bases, with 7 bases of the junction left unmatched. In nucleotides, the CDR3 is TGTGCCAGCAGTGAACCCGGACAGGGGTTCTACTATGGCTACACCTTC. This gives the protein CASSEPGQGFYYGYTF.

The rearrangement joins TRBV11-3 to TRBJ2-2; perhaps TRBD1 as D (6 bases). The germline V and J ends were trimmed by 6 bases and 1 base, with 12 bases remaining between them. The CDR3 consists of 15 residues. Looked up from germline, CDR1 is SGHNT and CDR2 is YENEEA. The CDR3 DNA reads TGTGCCAGCAGACACTCACAGGGGAACACCGGGGAGCTGTTTTTT. Amino acids: CASRHSQGNTGELFF.

In the case of this clone: Germline is not matched at one junction end, which may reflect a read error. The genes are TRBV4-3 and TRBJ1-2; TRBD1 is a possible D gene (6 bases). CDR3 length: 16 amino acids. Per the germline V gene, CDR1 is LGHNA and CDR2 is YSLEER. In DNA form, the CDR3 reads TGCGCCAGCAGCCTGTGGACAGCGGACACTAACTATGGCTACCCCTTC. Its protein is CASSLWTADTNYGYPF.

The sample holds a few counts of this clone. The chain employs TRBV30 and TRBJ2-3; 8 bases fit TRBD2. J gave up 11 bases and V 0 bases, and 16 bases lay outside the gene matches. CDR1 is GTSNPN, CDR2 SVGIG, per germline (reference sequence). The CDR3 is 16 amino acids. The CDR3 loop reads CAWSVGWGLVTLVQYF. The CDR3 DNA reads TGTGCCTGGAGTGTAGGGTGGGGACTAGTGACCTTAGTGCAGTATTTT.

This clone was observed a handful of times. The gene calls are TRBV30 and TRBJ2-3; the D is unclear. The CDR3 totals 15 residues. CDR1 GTSNPN and CDR2 SVGIG come from the germline V gene (reference sequence). The V and J ends lost 0 bases and 0 bases respectively, with 10 bases between them. The chain's CDR3 is CAWSVYVSSTDTQYF. The DNA for the CDR3 is TGTGCCTGGAGTGTTTATGTATCTAGCACAGATACGCAGTATTTT.

The chain employs TRBV6-5 and TRBJ1-6; no reliable D call. CDR1 and CDR2 from the germline V gene are MNHEY and SVGAGI. CDR3 length equals 16 residues. Between the trimmed V and J ends, which lost 4 bases and 1 base, there was a span of 11 bases. CDR3 residues: CASSSTGRSYNSPLHF. As DNA, the CDR3 is TGTGCCAGCAGTTCGACGGGGAGGTCCTATAATTCACCCCTCCACTTT.

The CDR3 loop is CASSLDRAHEQYF. DNA of the CDR3: TGTGCCAGCAGCCTTGACAGGGCCCACGAGCAGTACTTC. V gene TRBV27 combines with J gene TRBJ2-7, with 7 nucleotides matching TRBD1. With V trimmed by 6 bases and J by 5 bases, 7 bases remained unmatched. Germline lookup yields CDR1 MNHEY and CDR2 SMNVEV (reference sequence). This CDR3 spans 13 amino acids.

The V gene is TRBV13, the J gene TRBJ2-7; TRBD2 agrees at 11 bases. Germline V lookup: CDR1 PRHDT, CDR2 FYEKMQ (reference sequence). The V and J ends lost 4 bases and 0 bases, in that order; junction bases with no gene match: 5. The CDR3 has 16 residues. This chain's CDR3 is CASSYRSGGGSYEQYF. DNA of the CDR3: TGTGCCAGCAGCTATCGTAGCGGGGGGGGCTCCTACGAGCAGTACTTC.

The chain is built from TRBV13 and TRBJ2-5, with 7 bases matching TRBD1. CDR3 length: 14 amino acids. The germline gives CDR1 PRHDT, CDR2 FYEKMQ (reference sequence). V was pared by 4 bases and J by 0 bases, with 2 bases of the junction left unmatched. CDR3: CASSSRGYQETQYF. CDR3 in DNA: TGTGCCAGCAGCTCCAGGGGGTACCAAGAGACCCAGTACTTC.

The chain is built from TRBV7-9 and TRBJ2-7; 10 nucleotides align to TRBD1. The germline V gene has CDR1 SEHNR and CDR2 FQNEAQ (reference sequence). The CDR3 covers 15 residues. The V segment lost 3 bases and the J segment 3 bases; nucleotides outside the gene matches: 5. The CDR3 sequence: CASSLGQGNNYEQYF. The CDR3 region has the DNA TGTGCCAGCAGCTTGGGACAGGGGAACAACTACGAGCAGTACTTC.

The chain combines TRBV7-6 with TRBJ2-5, with 8 nucleotides matching TRBD1. The length of the CDR3 is 13 residues. Germline V CDR1 and CDR2: SGHVS, FNYEAQ. Trimming removed 1 base from V and 6 bases from J; junction bases left unmatched: 1. The CDR3 DNA sequence: TGTGCCAGCAGCTTAGGACAGGGGCAGACCCAGTACTTC. This sequence encodes CASSLGQGQTQYF.

This clone was seen a handful of times. The V and J genes are TRBV7-6 and TRBJ1-3; D gene uncertain. This CDR3 is 16 amino acids long. Germline lookup yields CDR1 SGHVS and CDR2 FNYEAQ. V gave up 5 bases and J gave up 0 bases, with 14 bases separating them. This chain's CDR3 is CASSPQTESSGNTIYF. CDR3 nucleotides: TGTGCCAGCAGCCCTCAGACGGAGAGCTCTGGAAACACCATATATTTT.

This clone was observed a few times. This chain uses TRBV2 with TRBJ1-4; no reliable D call. V lost 4 bases and J 0 bases, leaving 6 bases between the germline ends. CDR1 and CDR2 (germline): SNHLY, FYNNEI. The CDR3 sequence is 14 residues long. The CDR3 DNA sequence: TGTGCCAGCAGTGTAGAAGCAACTAATGAAAAACTGTTTTTT. Amino acid sequence: CASSVEATNEKLFF.

This chain uses TRBV5-5 with TRBJ2-1, with TRBD1 identical over 8 bases. Germline V gene sequence: CDR1 SGHKS, CDR2 YYEKEE (reference sequence). The CDR3 extends over 17 amino acids. V shed 0 bases and J 8 bases; nucleotides not matched to a gene: 13. The CDR3 region is CASSLAFGLGQAYEQFF. DNA of the CDR3: TGTGCCAGCAGCTTGGCTTTCGGTTTGGGACAGGCATATGAGCAGTTCTTC.

The chain uses TRBV2 and TRBJ2-5; TRBD1 matches at 8 bases. V shed 6 bases and J 4 bases; nucleotides not matched to a gene: 7. The CDR3 loop spans 14 amino acids. Germline values: CDR1 SNHLY, CDR2 FYNNEI. For the CDR3, the DNA is TGTGCCAGCAGGGCCGGGACAGGCGGAGAGACCCAGTACTTC. The encoded protein is CASRAGTGGETQYF. The complete variable domain, with remaining parts taken from reference TRBV2 and TRBJ2-5, reads EPEVTQTPSHQVTQMGQEVILRCVPISNHLYFYWYRQILGQKVEFLVSFYNNEISEKSEIFDDQFSVERPDGSNFTLKIRSTKLEDSAMYFCASRAGTGGETQYFGPGTRLLVL.